The TCR beta chain described here comes from a study of T cells in localized non-small cell lung cancer. Findings and limits, study-wide: Detection in adjacent lung was observed for a median approximately 53 of the top 100 tumor clones. The study linked higher blood T cell density to longer overall survival. Among the tissues sampled, uninvolved adjacent lung had the highest T cell clonality, above tumor. Without multi-region sequencing, intratumor heterogeneity could not be excluded.

Profiling relied on immunoSEQ multiplex PCR, and the TCRdb table lists in-frame clones only, not all of them. The table records more than 1,500 clones, 22% of them present only once. For this clone: The antigen is unknown.

V lost 4 bases, J lost 4 bases, and 5 bases stayed unmatched. The CDR3 loop spans 15 amino acids. The germline CDR1 and CDR2 sequences are WSHSY and SAAADI. The input for sequencing was normal lung tissue next to the tumor, taken before any cancer treatment. This sequence originates from a man between 40 and 75 years old with stage I lung adenocarcinoma. The gene calls are TRBV10-2 and TRBJ2-5; 11 bases match TRBD2. As DNA, the CDR3 is TGCGCCAGCAGTGCTTTAGCGGGGGGGATAGAGACCCAGTACTTC. Encoded protein: CASSALAGGIETQYF.